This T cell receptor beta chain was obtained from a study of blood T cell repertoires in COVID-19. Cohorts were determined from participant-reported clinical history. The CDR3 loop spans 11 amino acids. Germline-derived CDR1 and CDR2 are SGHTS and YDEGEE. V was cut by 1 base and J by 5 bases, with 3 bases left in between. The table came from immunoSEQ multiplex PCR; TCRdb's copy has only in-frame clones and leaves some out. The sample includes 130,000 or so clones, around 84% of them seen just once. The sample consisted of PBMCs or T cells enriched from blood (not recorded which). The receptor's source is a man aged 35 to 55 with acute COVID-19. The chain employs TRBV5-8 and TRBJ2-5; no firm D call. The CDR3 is CASSLSETQYF. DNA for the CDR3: TGTGCCAGCAGCTTGAGCGAGACCCAGTACTTC.